The next 26 T cell receptor beta chains were all read from a single sample in a study of OX40 agonist ivuxolimab in advanced cancers. Using immunoSEQ multiplex PCR, the repertoire was profiled, and TCRdb retains in-frame clones only, with some absent. The repertoire holds roughly 80,000 clones, with 90% to 95% as singletons. This sample comprised CD4+ or CD8+ T cells sorted from blood, obtained in a trial of the OX40 agonist ivuxolimab. The source is an adult with an advanced solid tumor such as melanoma, head and neck, liver or kidney cancer.

The chain couples TRBV7-9 to TRBJ2-1; tentative D call: TRBD2 (6 bases). Trimming cost V 4 bases and J 3 bases, with 7 bases left between them. This CDR3 region has 13 residues. CDR1 and CDR2 from the germline V gene are SEHNR and FQNEAQ (reference sequence). The CDR3 sequence: CASSSGVYNEQFF. The DNA of the CDR3 is TGTGCCAGCAGCTCGGGAGTCTACAATGAGCAGTTCTTC.

The gene calls are TRBV25-1 and TRBJ2-2; 9 positions agree with TRBD1. Trimming removed 6 bases from V and 1 base from J; junction bases left unmatched: 6. Germline assignment: CDR1 MGHDK and CDR2 SYGVNS. The CDR3 sequence is 16 residues long. CDR3 coding DNA: TGTGCCAGCAGAGACCCGGGACAGGGGAACACCGGGGAGCTGTTTTTT. It encodes CASRDPGQGNTGELFF.

The V call is TRBV6-4, the J call TRBJ1-3; D uncertain. The CDR3 totals 13 residues. Germline lookup yields CDR1 MRHNA and CDR2 SNTAGT. With 7 bases removed from V and 4 bases from J, the gap between germline ends came to 11 bases. Written as DNA, the CDR3 is TGTGCCAGCACCATTGCACAGGGAAACACCATATATTTT. It yields the protein CASTIAQGNTIYF.

The chain carries TRBV4-3 and TRBJ2-7; D unclear. Per the germline V gene, CDR1 is LGHNA and CDR2 is YSLEER. Trimming took off 1 base at V and 4 bases at J, with 11 bases between the two ends. The CDR3 runs 14 residues. DNA for the CDR3: TGCGCCAGCAGCCAAGCATCGGGTTCGTACGAGCAGTACTTC. Translated, it gives CASSQASGSYEQYF.

The chain links TRBV27 to TRBJ1-1; 9 positions agree with TRBD1. Germline V gene data show CDR1 as MNHEY and CDR2 as SMNVEV (reference sequence). After removal of 6 bases from V and 2 bases from J, the junction contained 19 bases not matched to a gene. The CDR3 loop spans 19 amino acids. In nucleotides, the CDR3 is TGTGCCAGCAGGCGCCTCTCCGGGACAGGGCGTGGAGGAAACACTGAAGCTTTCTTT. Translation gives CASRRLSGTGRGGNTEAFF.

The V and J genes are TRBV5-1 and TRBJ2-1; TRBD2 matches 8 bases. Trimming took 2 bases from V and 8 from J; bases not matched to a gene: 6. There are 14 residues in the CDR3. The V gene's germline CDR1 is SGHRS and CDR2 YFSETQ. Here the CDR3 DNA reads TGCGCCAGCAGCTTCGGAAGCGGGAGCGATGAGCAGTTCTTC. This sequence encodes CASSFGSGSDEQFF.

The chain couples TRBV5-1 to TRBJ2-2; TRBD2 agrees at 10 bases. Germline values: CDR1 SGHRS, CDR2 YFSETQ. The ends lost 4 bases at V and 7 bases at J; junction bases unmatched: 10. This CDR3 region has 16 residues. CDR3 in DNA: TGCGCCAGCAGCCCTGGTGCTAGCGGGAGTATCGGGGAGCTGTTTTTT. Protein: CASSPGASGSIGELFF. Based on the CDR3 plus reference TRBV5-1 and TRBJ2-2, the full variable domain is KAGVTQTPRYLIKTRGQQVTLSCSPISGHRSVSWYQQTPGQGLQFLFEYFSETQRNKGNFPGRFSGRQFSNSRSEMNVSTLELGDSALYLCASSPGASGSIGELFFGEGSRLTVL.

The chain has TRBV5-5 and TRBJ2-1; 8 bases line up with TRBD2. V shed 0 bases and J 2 bases; nucleotides not matched to a gene: 7. There are 17 residues in the CDR3. Germline loops: CDR1 SGHKS, CDR2 YYEKEE (reference sequence). CDR3 residues: CASSLALLAVPYNEQFF. The CDR3 DNA is TGTGCCAGCAGCTTGGCCTTACTAGCGGTACCCTACAATGAGCAGTTCTTC.

This clone was observed once. The chain has TRBV6-5 and TRBJ2-7; TRBD1 or TRBD2 may be the D gene (5 bases each). Germline CDR1 is MNHEY and CDR2 is SVGAGI. The CDR3 has 13 residues. V lost 1 base to trimming and J lost 5 bases, with 9 bases between them. CDR3 bases: TGTGCCAGCAGTTACTTCGGGGCGCACGAGCAGTACTTC. It codes for CASSYFGAHEQYF.

This sequence joins TRBV7-2 and TRBJ1-6; TRBD1 agrees at 9 bases. The J segment lost 10 bases and the V segment lost 1 base, leaving 5 bases of the junction unmatched. Looked up from germline, CDR1 is SGHTA and CDR2 is FQGNSA. The length of the CDR3 is 15 residues. CDR3 in amino acids: CASSLVGQGQSPLHF. The CDR3 DNA follows: TGTGCCAGCAGCTTAGTCGGACAGGGGCAATCACCCCTCCACTTT.

The chain uses TRBV9 and TRBJ2-3; D might be TRBD2 (6 bases). CDR3 length equals 15 residues. The germline CDR1 and CDR2 sequences are SGDLS and YYNGEE. V lost 4 bases and J 0 bases, leaving 12 bases between the germline ends. CDR3 region: CASSPRTTSTDTQYF. CDR3 sequence (DNA): TGTGCCAGCAGCCCTCGGACTACTAGCACAGATACGCAGTATTTT.

V usage is TRBV5-1 and J usage is TRBJ2-5; D call uncertain. CDR3 length: 14 amino acids. The germline gives CDR1 SGHRS, CDR2 YFSETQ. Trimming pared 0 bases from V and 3 bases from J, leaving 9 bases between. CDR3 in amino acids: CASSLESSEETQYF. The CDR3 region has the DNA TGCGCCAGCAGCTTGGAATCCAGTGAAGAGACCCAGTACTTC.

The V and J genes are TRBV27 and TRBJ2-1; TRBD2 matches 7 bases. Germline lookup yields CDR1 MNHEY and CDR2 SMNVEV (reference sequence). After removal of 4 bases from V and 7 bases from J, the junction contained 10 bases not matched to a gene. This CDR3 has 15 amino acids. CDR3 loop: CASSSREGHVNEQFF. The CDR3 bases are TGTGCCAGCAGTTCCAGGGAGGGCCATGTAAATGAGCAGTTCTTC.

Written as DNA, the CDR3 is TGTGCCAGCTCCTTCCTAGCGGGGGACACCGGGGAGCTGTTTTTT. Translating it yields CASSFLAGDTGELFF. The genes are TRBV25-1 and TRBJ2-2; 10 positions match TRBD2. The CDR3 covers 15 residues. Trimming cost V 8 bases and J 3 bases; bases outside gene matches: 6. In germline, CDR1 is MGHDK, CDR2 SYGVNS.

This sequence joins TRBV5-8 and TRBJ2-7; TRBD2 is a possible D gene (7 bases). Germline lookup yields CDR1 SGHTS and CDR2 YDEGEE. V shed 4 bases and J shed 4 bases, with 15 bases lying between them. This CDR3 region has 14 residues. Here the CDR3 DNA reads TGTGCCAGCAGCCTGGGGGGGGGCAGGTACGAGCAGTACTTC. Its protein is CASSLGGGRYEQYF.

The genes are TRBV27 and TRBJ2-3; weak D call: TRBD2 (5 bases). The CDR3 runs to 14 residues. Germline V gives CDR1 MNHEY, CDR2 SMNVEV (reference sequence). With 5 bases removed from V and 4 bases from J, the gap between germline ends came to 13 bases. CDR3 in DNA: TGTGCCAGCAGTGTTTGGGAGAGCGCAGATACGCAGTATTTT. Its translation is CASSVWESADTQYF.

The chain uses TRBV28 and TRBJ2-7; D is uncertain. V dropped 6 bases and J dropped 4 bases, with 7 bases sitting between them. Germline assignment: CDR1 MDHEN and CDR2 SYDVKM. This CDR3 contains 11 residues. CDR3 in amino acids: CASSSLYEQYF. The DNA for the CDR3 is TGTGCCAGCAGCTCTTTGTACGAGCAGTACTTC. Full variable domain (missing parts from reference TRBV28 and TRBJ2-7): DVKVTQSSRYLVKRTGEKVFLECVQDMDHENMFWYRQDPGLGLRLIYFSYDVKMKEKGDIPEGYSVSREKKERFSLILESASTNQTSMYLCASSSLYEQYFGPGTRLTVT.

The chain is built from TRBV9 and TRBJ1-1, with D hard to call. The germline CDR1 and CDR2 sequences are SGDLS and YYNGEE. The CDR3 runs to 14 residues. The ends were cut back, 4 bases at V and 0 bases at J, with 10 bases in the middle. The CDR3 coding sequence is TGTGCCAGCAGCTCCACATCTGTGAACACTGAAGCTTTCTTT. This codes for CASSSTSVNTEAFF.

This clone has a single count. V usage is TRBV11-2 and J usage is TRBJ2-7, with D maybe TRBD1 (6 bases). The CDR3 runs to 18 residues. Trimming left V 2 bases short and J 6 bases short, with 26 bases between. Germline V gives CDR1 SGHAT, CDR2 FQNNGV. The CDR3 DNA reads TGTGCCAGCAGCTTACAGGGGCAGATATACGGTTATGGGGGCGAGCAGTACTTC. This sequence encodes CASSLQGQIYGYGGEQYF.

The chain links TRBV5-4 to TRBJ2-3; 9 positions agree with TRBD1. Germline CDR1 is SGHNT and CDR2 is YYREEE (reference sequence). CDR3 length equals 17 residues. V lost 4 bases and J lost 2; bases outside the gene matches: 11. In DNA form, the CDR3 reads TGTGCCAGCAGCATAGGTACAGGGGACAGGGCCACAGATACGCAGTATTTT. Translated, it gives CASSIGTGDRATDTQYF.

The J gene is TRBJ1-1, the V gene TRBV19; a possible D gene is TRBD1 (6 bases). The CDR3 sequence is 15 residues long. V was shortened by 4 bases and J by 5 bases, with 17 bases between the two germline ends. Germline CDR1 reads LNHDA; CDR2 reads SQIVND (reference sequence). DNA for the CDR3: TGTGCCAGTAGTACAGCTCCAACAGGGAAAACTGAAGCTTTCTTT. It yields the protein CASSTAPTGKTEAFF.

CDR3 residues: CASSLSGTSGGLYF. The CDR3 DNA follows: TGTGCCAGCAGCTTATCCGGGACTAGCGGGGGGCTGTACTTC. The rearrangement links TRBV7-3 to TRBJ2-7; 15 positions agree with TRBD2. V shed 2 bases, J shed 12 bases, and the junction held 5 bases outside the gene matches. CDR1 is SGHTA, CDR2 FQGTGA, per germline. This CDR3 spans 14 amino acids. Complete variable domain (other parts from reference TRBV7-3 and TRBJ2-7): GAGVSQTPSNKVTEKGKYVELRCDPISGHTALYWYRQSLGQGPEFLIYFQGTGAADDSGLPNDRFFAVRPEGSVSTLKIQRTERGDSAVYLCASSLSGTSGGLYFGPGTRLTVT.

The rearrangement links TRBV2 to TRBJ2-5; possible D gene TRBD2, 5 bases. Per germline, CDR1 SNHLY and CDR2 FYNNEI. The V end was cut by 5 bases, the J end by 4 bases, with 11 bases between. The CDR3 spans 13 residues. Here the CDR3 DNA reads TGTGCCAGCAGTCCGGGGTTGGGAGAGACCCAGTACTTC. It specifies CASSPGLGETQYF.

The J gene is TRBJ1-4, the V gene TRBV21-1; no check of the table's D call, TRBD1, against the DNA was made. TRBV21-1 is tagged as a pseudogene. The CDR3 is 18 amino acids. CDR3 coding DNA: TGTGCCAGCAGTTACCGGGACAGGGGGCATCAAGCTAATGAAAAACTGTTTTTT. Translation gives CASSYRDRGHQANEKLFF.

In DNA form, the CDR3 reads TGTGCCAGCAGTCGGGGCTATGGCTACACCTTC. Protein sequence: CASSRGYGYTF. V and J are TRBV6-1 and TRBJ1-2, with D unresolved. This CDR3 has 11 amino acids. V was pared by 5 bases and J by 4 bases, with 5 bases between. CDR1 and CDR2 from the germline V gene are MNHNS and SASEGT.

The chain couples TRBV5-1 to TRBJ2-1; D remains ambiguous. CDR3 length equals 15 residues. V shed 0 bases and J shed 2 bases, with 9 bases lying between them. Per germline, CDR1 SGHRS and CDR2 YFSETQ. The CDR3 spells CASSLASITYNEQFF. The DNA for the CDR3 is TGCGCCAGCAGCTTGGCTTCGATCACCTACAATGAGCAGTTCTTC. The full variable domain, rest sourced from reference TRBV5-1 and TRBJ2-1, is KAGVTQTPRYLIKTRGQQVTLSCSPISGHRSVSWYQQTPGQGLQFLFEYFSETQRNKGNFPGRFSGRQFSNSRSEMNVSTLELGDSALYLCASSLASITYNEQFFGPGTRLTVL.